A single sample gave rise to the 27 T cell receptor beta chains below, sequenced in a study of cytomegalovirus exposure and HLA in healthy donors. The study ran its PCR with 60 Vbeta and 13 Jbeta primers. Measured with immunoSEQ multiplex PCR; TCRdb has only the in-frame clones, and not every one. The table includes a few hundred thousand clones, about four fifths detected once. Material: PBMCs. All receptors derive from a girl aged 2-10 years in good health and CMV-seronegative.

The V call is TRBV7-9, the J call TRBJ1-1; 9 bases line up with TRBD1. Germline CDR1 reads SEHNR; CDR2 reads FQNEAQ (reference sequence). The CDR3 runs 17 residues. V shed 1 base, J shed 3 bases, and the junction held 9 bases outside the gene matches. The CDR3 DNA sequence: TGTGCCAGCAGCTTAGGCCGAACGGGACAGGGAGACACTGAAGCTTTCTTT. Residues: CASSLGRTGQGDTEAFF.

The CDR3 here is CAWRTSGSINIQYF. The CDR3 DNA follows: TGTGCCTGGAGGACTAGCGGGAGTATAAACATTCAGTACTTC. The chain links TRBV30 to TRBJ2-4; the match to TRBD2 covers 12 bases. V lost 3 bases and J lost 6; bases outside the gene matches: 3. CDR1 is GTSNPN and CDR2 is SVGIG in the germline V gene (reference sequence). The length of the CDR3 is 14 residues.

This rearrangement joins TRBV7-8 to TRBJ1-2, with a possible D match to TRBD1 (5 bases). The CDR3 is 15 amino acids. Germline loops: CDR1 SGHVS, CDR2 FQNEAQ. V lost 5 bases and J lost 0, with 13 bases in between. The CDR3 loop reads CASSHDRDPNYGYTF. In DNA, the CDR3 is TGTGCCAGCAGCCACGACAGAGACCCTAACTATGGCTACACCTTC.

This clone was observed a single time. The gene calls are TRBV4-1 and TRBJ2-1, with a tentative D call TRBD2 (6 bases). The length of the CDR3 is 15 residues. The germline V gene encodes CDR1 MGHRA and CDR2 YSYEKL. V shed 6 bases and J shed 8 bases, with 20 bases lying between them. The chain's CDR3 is CASRQSVSSVYEQFF. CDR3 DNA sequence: TGCGCCAGCAGGCAAAGCGTGTCTAGCGTCTATGAGCAGTTCTTC.

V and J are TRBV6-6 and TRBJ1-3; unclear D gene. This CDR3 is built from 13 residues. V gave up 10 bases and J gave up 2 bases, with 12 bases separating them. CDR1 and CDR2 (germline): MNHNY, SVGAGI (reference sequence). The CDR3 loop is CATLELAGNTIYF. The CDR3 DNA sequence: TGTGCCACCTTAGAGTTGGCTGGAAACACCATATATTTT.

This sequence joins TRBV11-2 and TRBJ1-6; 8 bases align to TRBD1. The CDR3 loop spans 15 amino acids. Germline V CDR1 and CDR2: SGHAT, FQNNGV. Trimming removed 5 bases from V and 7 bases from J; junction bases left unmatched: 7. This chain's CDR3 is CASSHDRGRNSPLHF. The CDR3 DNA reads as TGTGCCAGCAGCCACGACAGGGGTCGGAATTCACCCCTCCACTTT.

CDR3 sequence: CASKVSGRSYEQYF. The CDR3 bases are TGTGCCAGCAAGGTTAGCGGTCGTTCCTACGAGCAGTACTTC. The chain couples TRBV6-5 to TRBJ2-7; weak D call: TRBD2 (6 bases). The CDR3 loop spans 14 amino acids. The germline V and J ends were trimmed by 7 bases and 1 base, with 14 bases remaining between them. Germline CDR1 MNHEY, CDR2 SVGAGI.

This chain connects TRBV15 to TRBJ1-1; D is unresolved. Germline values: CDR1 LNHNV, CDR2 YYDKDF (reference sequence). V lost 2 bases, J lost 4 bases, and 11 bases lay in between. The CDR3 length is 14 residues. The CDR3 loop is CATSRHREGTEAFF. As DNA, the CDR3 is TGTGCCACCAGCAGACATCGGGAAGGCACTGAAGCTTTCTTT.

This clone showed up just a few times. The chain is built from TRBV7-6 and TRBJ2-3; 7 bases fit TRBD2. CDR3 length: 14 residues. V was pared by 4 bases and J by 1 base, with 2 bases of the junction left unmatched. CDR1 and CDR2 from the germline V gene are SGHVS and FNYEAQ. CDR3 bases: TGTGCCAGCAGCTCCCTAGCGGGCACAGATACGCAGTATTTT. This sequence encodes CASSSLAGTDTQYF.

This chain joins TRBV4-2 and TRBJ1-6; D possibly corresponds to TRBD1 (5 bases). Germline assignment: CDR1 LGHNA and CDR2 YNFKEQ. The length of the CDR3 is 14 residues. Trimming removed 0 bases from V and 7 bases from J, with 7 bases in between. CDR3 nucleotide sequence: TGTGCCAGCAGCCAAGAACAGGAGAATTCACCCCTCCACTTT. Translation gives CASSQEQENSPLHF.

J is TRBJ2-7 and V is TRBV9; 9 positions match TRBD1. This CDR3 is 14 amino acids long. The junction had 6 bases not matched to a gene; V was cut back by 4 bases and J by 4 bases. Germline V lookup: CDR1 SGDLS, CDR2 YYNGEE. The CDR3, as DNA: TGTGCCAGCAGCAAAGACAGGGGGGTATACGAGCAGTACTTC. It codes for CASSKDRGVYEQYF.

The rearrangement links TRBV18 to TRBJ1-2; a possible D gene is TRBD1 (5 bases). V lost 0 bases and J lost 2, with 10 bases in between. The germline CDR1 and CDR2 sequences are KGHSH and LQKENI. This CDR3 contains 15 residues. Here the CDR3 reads CASSPPSTGNYGYTF. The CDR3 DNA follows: TGTGCCAGCTCACCACCGTCTACAGGAAACTATGGCTACACCTTC.

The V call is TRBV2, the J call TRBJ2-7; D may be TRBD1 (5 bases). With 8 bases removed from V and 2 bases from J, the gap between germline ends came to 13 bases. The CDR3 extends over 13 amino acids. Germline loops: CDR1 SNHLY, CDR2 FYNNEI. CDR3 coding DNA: TGTGCCAGCGGGGATGGCAGGGCCTACGAGCAGTACTTC. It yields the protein CASGDGRAYEQYF.

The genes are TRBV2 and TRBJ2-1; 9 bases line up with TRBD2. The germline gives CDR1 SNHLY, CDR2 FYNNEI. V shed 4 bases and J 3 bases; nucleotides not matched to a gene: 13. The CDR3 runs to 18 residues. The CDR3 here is CASSGPAGGPLLYNEQFF. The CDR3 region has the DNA TGTGCCAGCAGTGGGCCAGCGGGAGGCCCATTACTCTACAATGAGCAGTTCTTC.

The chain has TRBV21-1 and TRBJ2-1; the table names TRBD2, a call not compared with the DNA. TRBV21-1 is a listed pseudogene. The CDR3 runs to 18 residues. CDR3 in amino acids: CASSKKTSGDRNYNEQFF. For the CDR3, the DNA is TGTGCCAGCAGCAAGAAAACTAGCGGGGACCGAAACTACAATGAGCAGTTCTTC.

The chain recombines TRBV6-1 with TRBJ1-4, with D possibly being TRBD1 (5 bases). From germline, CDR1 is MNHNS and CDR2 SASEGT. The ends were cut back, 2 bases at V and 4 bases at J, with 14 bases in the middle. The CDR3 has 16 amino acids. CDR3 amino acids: CASSESGWGFNEKLFF. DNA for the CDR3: TGTGCCAGCAGTGAATCAGGGTGGGGCTTTAATGAAAAACTGTTTTTT.

CDR3 nucleotides: TGTGCCAGCAGCTTACGGGGTCAGCCCCAGCATTTT. Translated: CASSLRGQPQHF. The chain employs TRBV7-2 and TRBJ1-5; D gene unclear. V was pared by 2 bases and J by 6 bases, with 5 bases between. This CDR3 is built from 12 residues. Germline CDR1 SGHTA, CDR2 FQGNSA.

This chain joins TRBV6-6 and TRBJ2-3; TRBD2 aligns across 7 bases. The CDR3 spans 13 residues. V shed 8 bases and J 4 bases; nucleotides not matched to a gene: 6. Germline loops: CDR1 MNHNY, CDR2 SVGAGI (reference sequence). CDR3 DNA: TGTGCCAGCCACCTAGCGGCAGCAGATACGCAGTATTTT. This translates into CASHLAAADTQYF.

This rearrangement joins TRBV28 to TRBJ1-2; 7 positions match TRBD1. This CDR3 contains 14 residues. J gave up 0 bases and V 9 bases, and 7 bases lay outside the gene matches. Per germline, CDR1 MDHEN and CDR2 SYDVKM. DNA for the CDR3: TGTGCCAGTCTGTACAGGGGAGCTAACTATGGCTACACCTTC. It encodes CASLYRGANYGYTF.

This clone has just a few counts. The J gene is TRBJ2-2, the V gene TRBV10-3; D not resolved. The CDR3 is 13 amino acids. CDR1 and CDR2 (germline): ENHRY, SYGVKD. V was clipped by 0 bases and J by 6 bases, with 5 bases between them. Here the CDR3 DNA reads TGTGCCATCAGTGAGTCGAGGCCCGGGGAGCTGTTTTTT. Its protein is CAISESRPGELFF.

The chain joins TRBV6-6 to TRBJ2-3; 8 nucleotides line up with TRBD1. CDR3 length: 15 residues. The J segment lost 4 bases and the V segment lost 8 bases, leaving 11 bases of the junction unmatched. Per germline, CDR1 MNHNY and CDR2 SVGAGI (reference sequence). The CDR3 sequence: CASSQAAGGADTQYF. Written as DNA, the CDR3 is TGTGCCAGCTCCCAGGCGGCAGGGGGCGCAGATACGCAGTATTTT.

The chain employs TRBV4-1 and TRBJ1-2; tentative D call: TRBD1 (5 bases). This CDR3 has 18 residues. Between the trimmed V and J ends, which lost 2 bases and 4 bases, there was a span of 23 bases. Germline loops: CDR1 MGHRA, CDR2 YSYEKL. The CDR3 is CASSQPNAQGRGIYGYTF. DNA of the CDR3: TGCGCCAGCAGCCAACCTAATGCTCAAGGGAGGGGAATCTATGGCTACACCTTC.

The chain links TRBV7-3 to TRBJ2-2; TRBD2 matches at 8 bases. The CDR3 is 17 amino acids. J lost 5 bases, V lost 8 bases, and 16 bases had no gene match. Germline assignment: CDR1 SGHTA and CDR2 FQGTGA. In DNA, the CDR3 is TGTGCCAGCGGGACCCCTGGACTAGCCGTTGGGACCGGGGAGCTGTTTTTT. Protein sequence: CASGTPGLAVGTGELFF.

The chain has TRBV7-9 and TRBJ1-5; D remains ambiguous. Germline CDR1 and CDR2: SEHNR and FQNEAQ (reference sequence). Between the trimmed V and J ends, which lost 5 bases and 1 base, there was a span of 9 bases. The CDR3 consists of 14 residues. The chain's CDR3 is CASSRGRSNQPQHF. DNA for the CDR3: TGTGCCAGCAGCCGGGGTCGGAGCAATCAGCCCCAGCATTTT.

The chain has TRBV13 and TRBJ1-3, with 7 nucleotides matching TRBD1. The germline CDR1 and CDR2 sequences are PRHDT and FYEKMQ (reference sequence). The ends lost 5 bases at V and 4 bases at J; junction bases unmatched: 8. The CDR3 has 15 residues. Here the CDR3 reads CASSQDRASGNTIYF. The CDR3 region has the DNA TGTGCCAGCAGCCAAGACAGGGCCTCCGGAAACACCATATATTTT.

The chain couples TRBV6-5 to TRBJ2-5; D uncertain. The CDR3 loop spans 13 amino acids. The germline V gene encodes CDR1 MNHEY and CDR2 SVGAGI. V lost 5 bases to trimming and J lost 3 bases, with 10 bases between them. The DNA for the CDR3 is TGTGCCAGCAGTGAAGCTGAGGAAGAGACCCAGTACTTC. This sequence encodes CASSEAEEETQYF.

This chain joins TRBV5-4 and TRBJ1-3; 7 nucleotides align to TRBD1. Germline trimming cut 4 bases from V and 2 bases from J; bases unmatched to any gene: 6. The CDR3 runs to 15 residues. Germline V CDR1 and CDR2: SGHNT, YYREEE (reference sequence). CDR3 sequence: CASSADQGAGNTIYF. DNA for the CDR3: TGTGCCAGCAGCGCGGACCAGGGGGCTGGAAACACCATATATTTT.